A single TCR beta chain is shown here with its context. What it recognizes is unknown. This sample was included in a study of CD8 T cells in Susac syndrome. The RNA, roughly 0.45 to 1 ug, was put through reverse transcription using random hexamers. Amplification of TCR beta CDR3 was carried out by immunoSEQ multiplex PCR, which covered 54 Vbeta and 13 Jbeta segments. TCRdb fed the immunoSEQ multiplex PCR reads into MiXCR, producing one record per CDR3 protein. This sample has roughly 200,000 distinct CDR3 sequences, with around 96% found just once. V was trimmed by 2 bases and J by 4 bases, leaving 9 bases between them. This CDR3 has 12 residues. Germline CDR1 reads DFQATT; CDR2 reads SNEGSKA (reference sequence). Points from the study as a whole: By the study's own acknowledgment, its TCR sequencing and HLA analysis included relatively few individuals.

The T cells that were sequenced for TCR beta were CD8+ and CD4+ cells from blood. Multiple sclerosis controls were treatment-naive patients with stable or active relapsing-remitting disease. V gene TRBV20-1 combines with J gene TRBJ2-7; possible D gene TRBD1, 5 bases. This clonotype originated in a human donor with multiple sclerosis. Sequencing used CD8+ T cells from PBMCs. The CDR3 nucleotides read TGCAGTGCTAGACAGGGCTGGTACGAGCAGTACTTC. It specifies CSARQGWYEQYF.